This TCR beta chain is drawn from a study of blood T cell repertoires in COVID-19 (dated by TCRdb to 2018 to 2021). For the study in its entirety: Collaborator samples came from the United States, Italy and Spain and covered acute and convalescent phases of COVID-19. A freely available public database, intended as a resource for researchers studying the immune response to SARS-CoV-2, is where the repertoires were released. HLA class I and class II types, where available, came from metadata supplied by the sample provider rather than from assay-based typing. The material from the prospective study consisted of cDNA or gDNA derived from T cells, B-cell-depleted T cells, or PBMCs. The dataset comprised deeply sampled blood TCRbeta repertoires from subjects exposed to, actively infected with, or recovered from COVID-19. The samples were drawn from two sources: the first 160 participants of the ongoing ImmuneRACE study, and 1,200 or so subjects contributed by 6 global collaborators. Sample metadata almost always included a de-identified subject ID, COVID-19 status, age in years and sex. What the research found in general, with its limitations: How much clinical and demographic metadata was included differed by source and by participant, and the metadata was provided uncurated.

TCRbeta CDR3 regions were amplified from genomic DNA by means of the immunoSEQ Assay, a bias-controlled multiplex PCR. Turning to the authors' computational methods: Within the assay, amplification of reference gene primers was used to estimate how many nucleated cells each sample contained. Sequence reads were collapsed and filtered to measure the absolute abundance of every unique TCRbeta CDR3 rearrangement. Productive Simpson clonality was computed per sample as the square root of Simpson's diversity index over productive rearrangements. TCRdb retrieved this table from immuneACCESS and kept in-frame rearrangements only. Not all clones are present; in checked studies, unresolved V genes account for under half, and no reason is known for the remainder. From that table come the V and J calls and clone size; the DNA was used to work out D and trimming. This sample has around 200,000 clones in its table, and approximately 86% of those were observed once. Roughly 1.2% of the sample is in the top ten clones.

For CDR1 and CDR2, the germline V gene (reference sequence) lists SEHNR and FQNEAQ. Relative to germline, V is missing 5 bases and J is missing 6 bases, with 6 bases of the junction outside any gene match. The CDR3 spans 14 residues, from the cysteine through the phenylalanine. Of the read, only the CDR3 DNA is kept; its 42 bases are in frame from base 1. This clone occurred a few times. Its antigen is still unknown. Base quality data are lacking; no much larger clone is found one base away. One collaborating source in Seattle enrolled patients while the patients were actively infected and followed the patients over time throughout the course of disease. Collaborating institutions collected whole blood in K2EDTA tubes following their own protocols. Collaborator samples were shipped for TCRbeta analysis as frozen whole blood, isolated PBMCs, or DNA extracted from either sample type.

Sequences were obtained from peripheral blood. This clonotype originated in a woman aged 25-40 years with COVID-19, enrolled during active disease. In this chain, TRBV7-9 is recombined with TRBJ2-2; 7 bases in the junction line up with TRBD2. The CDR3 region has the sequence CASSETSFAGELFF. The bases read TGTGCCAGCAGCGAGACTAGCTTCGCCGGGGAGCTGTTTTTT.